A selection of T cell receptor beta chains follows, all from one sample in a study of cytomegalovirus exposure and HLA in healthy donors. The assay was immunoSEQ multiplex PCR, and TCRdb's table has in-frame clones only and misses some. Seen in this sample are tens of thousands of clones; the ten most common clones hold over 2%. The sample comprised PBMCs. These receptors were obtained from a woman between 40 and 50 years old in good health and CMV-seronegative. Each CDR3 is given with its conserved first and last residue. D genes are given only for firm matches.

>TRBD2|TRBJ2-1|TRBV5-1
TGCGCCAGCAGCAAGGGTAGCGGGAACGATGAGCAGTTCTTC
CASSKGSGNDEQFF
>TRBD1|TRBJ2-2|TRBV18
TGTGCCAGCCTACAGGACAGGGCGGCCGGGGAGCTGTTTTTT
CASLQDRAAGELFF
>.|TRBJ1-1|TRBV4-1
TGCGCCAGCAGCCAAGCCCGGGGGGCGCCTCAGGGTTCGTGGGCTGAAGCTTTCTTT
CASSQARGAPQGSWAEAFF
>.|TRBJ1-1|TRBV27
TGTGCCAGCAGGGGGAGCATCCTGAACACTGAAGCTTTCTTT
CASRGSILNTEAFF
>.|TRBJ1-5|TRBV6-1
TGTGCCAGCACCCTGGGGCTTAGCAATCAGCCCCAGCATTTT
CASTLGLSNQPQHF
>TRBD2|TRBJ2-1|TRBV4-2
TGTGCCAGCAGCCAAGATGACGGGGGGGCCGCTGACAATGAGCAGTTCTTC
CASSQDDGGAADNEQFF
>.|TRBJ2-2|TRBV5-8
TGTGCCAGCAGCTTTCCCGATACGGCCGGGGAGCTGTTTTTT
CASSFPDTAGELFF
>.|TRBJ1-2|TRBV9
TGTGCCAGCAGCGTAAGGCCAGGCCAAGACTATGGCTACACCTTC
CASSVRPGQDYGYTF
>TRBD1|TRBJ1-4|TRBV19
TGTGCCAGTAGGGACAGGTCACCTAATGAAAAACTGTTTTTT
CASRDRSPNEKLFF
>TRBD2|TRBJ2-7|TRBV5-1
TGCGCCAGCAGCTTGGACAGCGGGGGCTATCTCAACGAGCAGTACTTC
CASSLDSGGYLNEQYF
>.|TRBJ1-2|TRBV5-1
TGCGCCAGCAGCTTGGGCGTAGGGGTGGGAGGCTACACCTTC
CASSLGVGVGGYTF